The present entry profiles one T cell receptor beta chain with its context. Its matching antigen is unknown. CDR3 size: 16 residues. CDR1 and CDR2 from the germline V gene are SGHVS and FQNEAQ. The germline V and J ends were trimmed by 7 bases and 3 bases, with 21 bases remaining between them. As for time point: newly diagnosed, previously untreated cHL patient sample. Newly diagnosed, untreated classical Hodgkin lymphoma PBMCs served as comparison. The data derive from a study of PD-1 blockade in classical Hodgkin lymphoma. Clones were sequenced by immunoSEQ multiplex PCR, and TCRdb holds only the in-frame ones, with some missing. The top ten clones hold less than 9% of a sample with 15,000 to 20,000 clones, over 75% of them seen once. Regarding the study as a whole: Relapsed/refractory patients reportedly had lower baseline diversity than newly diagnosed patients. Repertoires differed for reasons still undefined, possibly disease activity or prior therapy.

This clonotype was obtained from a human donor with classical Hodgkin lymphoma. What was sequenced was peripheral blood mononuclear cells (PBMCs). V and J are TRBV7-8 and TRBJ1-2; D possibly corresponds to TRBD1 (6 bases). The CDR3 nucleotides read TGTGCCAGCACTAGAAAGGGGGGCAAAAGGGACTATGGCTACACCTTC. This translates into CASTRKGGKRDYGYTF.